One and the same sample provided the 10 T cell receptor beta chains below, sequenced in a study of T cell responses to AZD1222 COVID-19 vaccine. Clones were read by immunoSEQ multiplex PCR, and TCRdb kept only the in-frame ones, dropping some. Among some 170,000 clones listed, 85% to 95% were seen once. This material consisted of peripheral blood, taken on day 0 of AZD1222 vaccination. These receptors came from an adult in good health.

The CDR3 sequence: CASSLGQSSYNEQFF. The CDR3 nucleotides are TGCGCCAGCAGCTTGGGGCAGAGCTCCTACAATGAGCAGTTCTTC. This chain joins TRBV5-1 and TRBJ2-1; no reliable D call. CDR1 SGHRS and CDR2 YFSETQ come from the germline V gene. V was cut by 0 bases and J by 0 bases, with 7 bases left in between. This CDR3 contains 15 residues.

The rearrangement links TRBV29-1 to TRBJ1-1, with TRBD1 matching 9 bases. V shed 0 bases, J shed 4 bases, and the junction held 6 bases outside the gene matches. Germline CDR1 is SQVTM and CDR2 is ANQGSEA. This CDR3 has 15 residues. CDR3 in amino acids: CSVEEPTGGITEAFF. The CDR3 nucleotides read TGCAGCGTTGAAGAACCGACAGGGGGAATCACTGAAGCTTTCTTT.

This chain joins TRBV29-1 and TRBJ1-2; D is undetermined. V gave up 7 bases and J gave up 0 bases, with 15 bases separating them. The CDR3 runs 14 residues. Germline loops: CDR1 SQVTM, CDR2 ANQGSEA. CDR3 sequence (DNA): TGCAGCGCCGGACCAGAGTTAGCTAACTATGGCTACACCTTC. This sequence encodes CSAGPELANYGYTF.

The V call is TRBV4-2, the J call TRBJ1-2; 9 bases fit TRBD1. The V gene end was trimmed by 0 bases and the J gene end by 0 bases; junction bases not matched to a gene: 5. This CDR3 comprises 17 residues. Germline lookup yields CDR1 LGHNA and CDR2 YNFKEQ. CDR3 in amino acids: CASSQEWTGEANYGYTF. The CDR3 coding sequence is TGTGCCAGCAGCCAAGAATGGACAGGGGAAGCTAACTATGGCTACACCTTC.

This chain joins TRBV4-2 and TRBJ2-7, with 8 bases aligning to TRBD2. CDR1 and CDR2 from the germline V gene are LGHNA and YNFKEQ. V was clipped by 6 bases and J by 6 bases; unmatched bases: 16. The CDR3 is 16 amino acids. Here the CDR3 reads CASSRIPGLGLGEQYF. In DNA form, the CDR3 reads TGTGCCAGCAGTCGAATCCCGGGACTAGGCCTCGGCGAGCAGTACTTC.

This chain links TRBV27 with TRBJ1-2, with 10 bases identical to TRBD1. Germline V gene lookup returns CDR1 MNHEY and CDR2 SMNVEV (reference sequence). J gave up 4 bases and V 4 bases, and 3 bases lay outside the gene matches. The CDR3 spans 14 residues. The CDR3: CASSSGQGTYGYTF. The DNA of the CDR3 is TGTGCCAGCAGTTCGGGACAGGGGACCTATGGCTACACCTTC.

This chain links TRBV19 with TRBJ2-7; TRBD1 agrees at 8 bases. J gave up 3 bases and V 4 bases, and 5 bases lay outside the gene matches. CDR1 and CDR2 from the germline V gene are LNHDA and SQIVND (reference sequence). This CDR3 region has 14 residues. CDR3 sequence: CASSTSDRVYEQYF. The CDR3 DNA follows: TGTGCCAGTAGTACCTCGGACAGGGTCTACGAGCAGTACTTC.

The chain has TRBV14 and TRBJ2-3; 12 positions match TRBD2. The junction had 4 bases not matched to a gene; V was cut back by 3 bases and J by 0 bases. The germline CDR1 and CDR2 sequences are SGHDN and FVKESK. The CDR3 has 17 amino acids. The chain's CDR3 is CASSHLTSGGSTDTQYF. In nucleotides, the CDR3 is TGTGCCAGCAGCCACCTCACTAGCGGGGGGAGCACAGATACGCAGTATTTT.

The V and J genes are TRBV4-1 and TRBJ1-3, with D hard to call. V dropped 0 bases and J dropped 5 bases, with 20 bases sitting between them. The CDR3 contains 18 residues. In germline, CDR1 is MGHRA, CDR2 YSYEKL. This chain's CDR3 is CASSQDRNPGVSRNTIYF. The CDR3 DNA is TGCGCCAGCAGCCAAGATCGGAACCCCGGGGTTAGTAGAAACACCATATATTTT.

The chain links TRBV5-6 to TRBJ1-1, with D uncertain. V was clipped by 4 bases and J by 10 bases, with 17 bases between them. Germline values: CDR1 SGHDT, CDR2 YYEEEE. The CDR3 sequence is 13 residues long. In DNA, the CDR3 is TGTGCCAGCAGCCTGAGCCGGCTCCGTGGAGCTTTCTTT. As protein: CASSLSRLRGAFF.